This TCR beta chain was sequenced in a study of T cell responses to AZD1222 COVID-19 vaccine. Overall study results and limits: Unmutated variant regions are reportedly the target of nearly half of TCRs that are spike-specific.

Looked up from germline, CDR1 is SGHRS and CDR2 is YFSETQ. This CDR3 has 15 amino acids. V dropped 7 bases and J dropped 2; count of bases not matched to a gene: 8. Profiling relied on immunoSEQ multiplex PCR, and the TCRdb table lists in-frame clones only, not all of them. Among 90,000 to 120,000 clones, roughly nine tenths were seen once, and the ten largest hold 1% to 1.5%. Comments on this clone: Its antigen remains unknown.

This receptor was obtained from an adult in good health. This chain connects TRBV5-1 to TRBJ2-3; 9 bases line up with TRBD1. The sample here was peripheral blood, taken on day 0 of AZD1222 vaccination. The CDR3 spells CASRIQGADTDTQYF. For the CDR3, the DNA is TGCGCCAGCCGCATACAGGGGGCTGACACAGATACGCAGTATTTT.